This is a list of T cell receptor beta chains from one sample in a study of cytomegalovirus exposure and HLA in healthy donors. Sequencing used immunoSEQ multiplex PCR; TCRdb keeps in-frame clones, though not all of them. The sample shows approximately 150,000 clones, roughly three quarters of them seen only once. Sequenced material: PBMCs. These receptor sequences come from a middle-aged woman in good health and CMV-seronegative. Both conserved end residues are part of each CDR3. Fields, in order: V gene, D gene, J gene, clone size, CDR3 DNA, CDR3 protein. A D gene is named only where the DNA matches it firmly. Clone sizes are given selectively: once, few, many, or a class where the clone is expanded.

>TRBV4-3|.|TRBJ2-1|.
TGCGCCAGCAGCCAAGCCCAGGGCTCCTACAATGAGCAGTTCTTC
CASSQAQGSYNEQFF
>TRBV28|.|TRBJ2-7|.
TGTGCCAGCAGACGTGGACTGTACTACGAGCAGTACTTC
CASRRGLYYEQYF
>TRBV4-1|TRBD1|TRBJ2-7|.
TGCGCCAGCAGCCAAAAAGTGGTTTCCCGGGACAGCCTCTTCCCCTCCTACGAGCAGTACTTC
CASSQKVVSRDSLFPSYEQYF
>TRBV20-1|TRBD2|TRBJ2-1|.
TGCAGTGCATACCTAGCGGGGGGCGTCTTC
CSAYLAGGVF
>TRBV6-5|TRBD1|TRBJ1-6|.
TGTGCCAGCAGGATTACAGGGGGTTCACCCCTCCACTTT
CASRITGGSPLHF
>TRBV11-2|TRBD2|TRBJ2-7|few
TGTGCCAGCAGCTTAGAACGCGGGGGTGTCGGGTACGAGCAGTACTTC
CASSLERGGVGYEQYF
>TRBV27|.|TRBJ2-3|.
TGTGCCAGCAGTCCCGCCCTCCGGGAACACACAGATACGCAGTATTTT
CASSPALREHTDTQYF
>TRBV7-2|.|TRBJ1-1|.
TGTGCCAGCAGCTTAGACAGGGAGACGGGCACTGAAGCTTTCTTT
CASSLDRETGTEAFF
>TRBV7-9|TRBD1|TRBJ1-6|.
TGTGCCAGCAGCACTCGACAGGGAGTTGATTCACCCCTCCACTTT
CASSTRQGVDSPLHF
>TRBV18|.|TRBJ2-2|.
TGTGCCAGCTCACCGGGACAGAACACCGGGGAGCTGTTTTTT
CASSPGQNTGELFF
>TRBV6-5|.|TRBJ2-5|.
TGTGCCAGCAGTTACTCGATGGGCCAAGGAGAGACCCAGTACTTC
CASSYSMGQGETQYF
>TRBV19|TRBD1|TRBJ1-2|.
TGTGCCAGTAGTCCGGGACAGTTCGCTTATGGCTACACCTTC
CASSPGQFAYGYTF
>TRBV5-1|.|TRBJ1-5|.
TGCGCCAGCAGACCGACTGACAGGAGCAATCAGCCCCAGCATTTT
CASRPTDRSNQPQHF
>TRBV4-3|TRBD2|TRBJ2-3|.
TGCGCCAGCAGCCAAGACTTAGCGGGAGGAGCAGATACGCAGTATTTT
CASSQDLAGGADTQYF
>TRBV30|.|TRBJ1-1|.
TGTGCCTGGAGTATTACAGGGTCGACTGAAGCTTTCTTT
CAWSITGSTEAFF
>TRBV7-9|.|TRBJ1-5|once
TGTGCCAGCAGCTTATCGGGGTTTAATAGCAATCAGCCCCAGCATTTT
CASSLSGFNSNQPQHF
>TRBV28|TRBD1|TRBJ2-7|.
TGTGCCAGCAGTTTTTCCCCTGGACAGGCTGAGGACGAGCAGTACTTC
CASSFSPGQAEDEQYF
>TRBV6-6|.|TRBJ2-3|.
TGTGCCAGCAGTTACTCGAGTTCCGTTTCAGATACGCAGTATTTT
CASSYSSSVSDTQYF
>TRBV5-1|TRBD1|TRBJ2-5|.
TGCGCCACCGCGGAAGGGACAGGGGGCAGAGAGACCCAGTACTTC
CATAEGTGGRETQYF
>TRBV30|.|TRBJ1-1|.
TGTGCCTGGAGCGCGATAGGGGGGGTGAACACTGAAGCTTTCTTT
CAWSAIGGVNTEAFF
>TRBV2|.|TRBJ2-6|.
TGTGCCAGCAGTAGAAGGGGATCGGGGGCCAACGTCCTGACTTTC
CASSRRGSGANVLTF
>TRBV28|.|TRBJ1-1|.
TGTGCCAGCAGTCCCTTTAACACTGAAGCTTTCTTT
CASSPFNTEAFF
>TRBV7-2|.|TRBJ1-6|.
TGTGCCAGCAGCCCTCGGGGCTCCTATAATTCACCCCTCCACTTT
CASSPRGSYNSPLHF
>TRBV11-2|TRBD2|TRBJ2-2|.
TGTGCCAGCAGTCTCAGTAGCGGGGGGGCCTCCGGGGAGCTGTTTTTT
CASSLSSGGASGELFF
>TRBV10-1|TRBD1|TRBJ2-5|.
TGCGCCAGCAGGGACAGGGAAGGGACCCAGTACTTC
CASRDREGTQYF
>TRBV28|TRBD1|TRBJ2-7|.
TGTGCCAGCTGGGACAGAACCTCGGGCGAGCAGTACTTC
CASWDRTSGEQYF
>TRBV10-2|TRBD1|TRBJ1-4|.
TGCGCCAGCAGGGACAGGGGGGCAACTAATGAAAAACTGTTTTTT
CASRDRGATNEKLFF
>TRBV7-8|.|TRBJ2-5|once
TGTGCCAGCAGCCATCCTAAGATGACTAGAGAGGAGACCCAGTACTTC
CASSHPKMTREETQYF
>TRBV5-1|.|TRBJ2-1|.
TGCGCCAGCAGCTTGGGGGCGAATCAGAACAATGAGCAGTTCTTC
CASSLGANQNNEQFF
>TRBV6-5|.|TRBJ2-1|.
TGTGCCAGCAGTTACGGGGCTAGAAATGAGCAGTTCTTC
CASSYGARNEQFF
>TRBV28|TRBD1|TRBJ2-7|.
TGTGCCAGCAGTCCCCCCCGACAGGGGGGCGAGCAGTACTTC
CASSPPRQGGEQYF
>TRBV13|TRBD2|TRBJ2-5|.
TGTGCCAGCAGCTTAGCCGTGGGGCTAGCGGGGGGGAAAGAGACCCAGTACTTC
CASSLAVGLAGGKETQYF
>TRBV6-6|.|TRBJ2-7|.
TGTGCCAGCAGTTACCTTGGGACATCCTACGAGCAGTACTTC
CASSYLGTSYEQYF
>TRBV6-1|.|TRBJ1-5|few
TGTGCCAGCCAGGACAGCTACAATCAGCCCCAGCATTTT
CASQDSYNQPQHF
>TRBV27|TRBD1|TRBJ2-7|.
TGTGCCAGCAGTTTTAGGGACAGGGGAGGCGAGCAGTACTTC
CASSFRDRGGEQYF
>TRBV29-1|TRBD2|TRBJ2-7|.
TGCAGCGTTGAAGAGGGGCTAGCGGGAGGGGACGAGCAGTACTTC
CSVEEGLAGGDEQYF
>TRBV11-3|.|TRBJ2-1|.
TGTGCCAGCAGCTTCCCCACAAGGAGCGCCTACAATGAGCAGTTCTTC
CASSFPTRSAYNEQFF
>TRBV6-4|.|TRBJ1-1|few
TGTGCCAGCAGTGACCGGGACAACACTGAAGCTTTTTTT
CASSDRDNTEAFF
>TRBV4-1|TRBD1|TRBJ1-3|.
TGCGCCAGCGCGACAGGGGATGGAAACACCATATATTTT
CASATGDGNTIYF